A selection of T cell receptor beta chains follows, all from one sample in a study of blood T cells in healthy people across ages. MiXCR was run by TCRdb on the 5' RACE reads, yielding one entry per CDR3 protein. The sample yields about 1.8 million distinct CDR3 sequences, about 50% seen once. The sequenced sample was blood. Receptor source: a woman aged 40 to 50 in good health. CDR3s include the opening cysteine and the closing phenylalanine or tryptophan. Each record gives: J gene, clone size, D gene, V gene, CDR3 protein, CDR3 DNA. The D gene is left open where the match is weak. Rows may omit the clone size; those that give it use once, few, many or a size class.

TRBJ2-5 | . | . | TRBV5-1 | CASPTEPRKETQYF | TGCGCCAGCCCGACAGAACCTAGGAAGGAGACCCAGTACTTC
TRBJ1-2 | once | . | TRBV4-3 | CASSQDGGGLSGYTF | TGCGCCAGCAGCCAGGACGGAGGGGGACTCAGTGGCTACACCTTC
TRBJ1-2 | few | . | TRBV6-5 | CASSYSVRAVTLYGYTF | TGTGCCAGCAGTTACTCGGTCAGGGCCGTGACCTTATATGGCTACACCTTC
TRBJ1-6 | . | . | TRBV6-5 | CASSYIQSVYNSPLHF | TGTGCCAGCAGTTACATCCAGAGTGTATATAATTCACCCCTCCACTTT
TRBJ2-4 | . | TRBD2 | TRBV20-1 | CSAGTMGKMGKNIQYF | TGCAGTGCTGGGACTATGGGGAAGATGGGCAAAAACATTCAGTACTTC
TRBJ2-3 | many | . | TRBV5-4 | CASSPGTRTDTQYF | TGCGCCAGCAGCCCCGGGACTCGCACAGATACGCAGTATTTT
TRBJ2-3 | . | . | TRBV5-1 | CASSLGADPSTDTQYF | TGCGCCAGCAGCTTGGGCGCGGATCCTAGCACAGATACGCAGTATTTT
TRBJ1-1 | . | . | TRBV7-9 | CASSSSGRSVTEAFF | TGTGCCAGCAGCTCCTCGGGACGGAGCGTCACTGAAGCTTTCTTT
TRBJ1-6 | . | . | TRBV15 | CATSRFYGTPGSYNSPLHF | TGTGCCACCAGCAGATTTTACGGGACCCCGGGCTCCTATAATTCACCCCTCCACTTT
TRBJ1-5 | . | . | TRBV4-1 | CASSQGQFNQPQHF | TGCGCCAGCAGCCAAGGACAGTTCAATCAGCCCCAGCATTTT
TRBJ2-3 | . | TRBD2 | TRBV29-1 | CSVGGGGGTDMQYF | TGCAGCGTTGGAGGCGGGGGGGGCACAGATATGCAGTATTTT
TRBJ2-1 | . | TRBD1 | TRBV25-1 | CASRAGTDGNEQFF | TGTGCCAGCAGAGCCGGGACAGATGGCAATGAGCAGTTCTTC
TRBJ2-7 | . | TRBD1 | TRBV5-1 | CASSPSKGADEQYF | TGCGCCAGCAGCCCTTCTAAGGGGGCGGACGAGCAGTACTTC
TRBJ1-2 | . | . | TRBV5-1 | CASSLNQGPSAGYTF | TGCGCCAGCAGCTTGAATCAGGGGCCCTCCGCTGGCTACACCTTC
TRBJ2-6 | . | TRBD1 | TRBV7-8 | CASRRTGTSGANVLTF | TGTGCCAGCAGGAGGACAGGAACGTCTGGGGCCAACGTCCTGACTTTC
TRBJ2-5 | once | . | TRBV24-1 | CATSAGLVGETQYF | TGTGCCACCAGTGCTGGGCTAGTGGGAGAGACCCAGTACTTC
TRBJ2-3 | few | . | TRBV5-1 | CASSLTSIVGDLYF | TGCGCCAGCAGCTTAACCAGTATTGTCGGGGACCTGTATTTT
TRBJ1-2 | . | . | TRBV28 | CASSPSGITSNYGYTF | TGTGCCAGCAGTCCGTCGGGCATCACTTCTAACTATGGCTACACCTTC
TRBJ2-3 | few | . | TRBV28 | CASTAGGLGTQYF | TGTGCCAGCACCGCCGGGGGGCTCGGCACGCAGTATTTT
TRBJ2-3 | . | . | TRBV9 | CASSAGGGIPDTQYF | TGTGCCAGCAGCGCCGGAGGGGGGATCCCAGATACGCAGTATTTT
TRBJ2-1 | . | TRBD1 | TRBV20-1 | CSAIRTGQGAHSSYNEQFF | TGCAGTGCTATCAGGACGGGACAGGGGGCCCACAGCTCCTACAATGAGCAGTTCTTC
TRBJ1-6 | . | . | TRBV6-2/TRBV6-3 | CASRTPGQDNSPLHF | TGTGCCAGCCGGACACCTGGACAAGATAATTCACCCCTCCACTTT
TRBJ2-3 | . | . | TRBV7-3 | CASSLMGGGDTQYF | TGTGCCAGCAGCTTAATGGGTGGCGGGGATACGCAGTATTTT
TRBJ2-1 | . | . | TRBV4-3 | CASSQGPRQGGQFF | TGCGCCAGCAGCCAAGGGCCCCGGCAGGGAGGGCAGTTCTTC
TRBJ1-2 | . | . | TRBV7-2 | CASSLDQGGYGYTF | TGTGCCAGCAGCTTAGATCAGGGTGGCTATGGCTACACCTTC
TRBJ1-2 | . | . | TRBV2 | CASSSATVRGYTF | TGTGCCAGCAGTAGTGCGACAGTACGAGGCTACACCTTC
TRBJ2-7 | . | TRBD1 | TRBV5-6 | CASSLVSWDSGTGLDEQYF | TGTGCCAGCAGCTTAGTTAGTTGGGACAGCGGAACGGGGTTAGACGAGCAGTACTTC
TRBJ2-6 | . | . | TRBV13 | CASSSRGLPNIRANVPTF | TGTGCCAGCAGCTCCCGGGGACTTCCGAACATCCGCGCCAACGTCCCGACTTTC
TRBJ1-2 | . | . | TRBV7-6 | CASSPLQGPYGYTF | TGTGCCAGCAGCCCACTACAGGGACCCTATGGCTACACCTTC
TRBJ2-7 | few | TRBD2 | TRBV28 | CASNSIAGGYEQYF | TGTGCCAGCAACTCCATAGCGGGGGGTTACGAGCAGTACTTC
TRBJ1-2 | once | . | TRBV20-1 | CSARGGTFNYGYTF | TGCAGTGCTAGAGGGGGTACTTTTAACTATGGCTACACCTTC
TRBJ2-1 | few | TRBD2 | TRBV12-3/TRBV12-4 | CASTGLAGEEQFF | TGTGCCAGCACTGGACTAGCGGGGGAAGAGCAGTTCTTC
TRBJ2-5 | . | . | TRBV7-2 | CASSPRALLRDEQYF | TGTGCCAGCAGCCCCCGGGCTCTCCTAAGGGATGAGCAGTACTTC
TRBJ1-6 | . | . | TRBV5-1 | CASSFNRVRDNSPLHF | TGCGCCAGCAGCTTTAACAGGGTTAGGGATAATTCACCCCTCCACTTT
TRBJ1-2 | . | . | TRBV15 | CATSRDLQGYTF | TGTGCCACCAGCAGAGATTTGCAAGGCTACACCTTC